The clone carrying this TCR beta chain was detected a few times. This entry belongs to a study of blood T cell repertoires in COVID-19. Study as a whole: There were acute and convalescent COVID-19 samples, and they came from the United States, Italy and Spain. Sample material is recorded as cDNA or gDNA derived from T cells, B-cell-depleted T cells, or PBMCs.

Germline CDR1 LGHNA, CDR2 YNFKEQ. The V gene lost 4 bases and the J gene lost 3 bases, with 13 bases spanning the gap. The CDR3 length is 14 residues. Original analysis: Amplifying reference gene primers gave estimates of nucleated cell counts. The repertoire was sequenced with immunoSEQ multiplex PCR; TCRdb's copy has only in-frame clones and lacks some. The DNA was the basis for D and trimming; V, J and clone size are from that table. The table lists about 140,000 clones, around nine tenths of them singletons. The sample was peripheral blood. The sequence was obtained from a woman between 40 and 50 years old with acute or convalescent COVID-19. The rearrangement joins TRBV4-2 to TRBJ2-7; a weak D match, TRBD1 (7 bases). Here the CDR3 DNA reads TGTGCCAGCAGCCCCGGAGGGGGCAACTACGAGCAGTACTTC. This encodes CASSPGGGNYEQYF.